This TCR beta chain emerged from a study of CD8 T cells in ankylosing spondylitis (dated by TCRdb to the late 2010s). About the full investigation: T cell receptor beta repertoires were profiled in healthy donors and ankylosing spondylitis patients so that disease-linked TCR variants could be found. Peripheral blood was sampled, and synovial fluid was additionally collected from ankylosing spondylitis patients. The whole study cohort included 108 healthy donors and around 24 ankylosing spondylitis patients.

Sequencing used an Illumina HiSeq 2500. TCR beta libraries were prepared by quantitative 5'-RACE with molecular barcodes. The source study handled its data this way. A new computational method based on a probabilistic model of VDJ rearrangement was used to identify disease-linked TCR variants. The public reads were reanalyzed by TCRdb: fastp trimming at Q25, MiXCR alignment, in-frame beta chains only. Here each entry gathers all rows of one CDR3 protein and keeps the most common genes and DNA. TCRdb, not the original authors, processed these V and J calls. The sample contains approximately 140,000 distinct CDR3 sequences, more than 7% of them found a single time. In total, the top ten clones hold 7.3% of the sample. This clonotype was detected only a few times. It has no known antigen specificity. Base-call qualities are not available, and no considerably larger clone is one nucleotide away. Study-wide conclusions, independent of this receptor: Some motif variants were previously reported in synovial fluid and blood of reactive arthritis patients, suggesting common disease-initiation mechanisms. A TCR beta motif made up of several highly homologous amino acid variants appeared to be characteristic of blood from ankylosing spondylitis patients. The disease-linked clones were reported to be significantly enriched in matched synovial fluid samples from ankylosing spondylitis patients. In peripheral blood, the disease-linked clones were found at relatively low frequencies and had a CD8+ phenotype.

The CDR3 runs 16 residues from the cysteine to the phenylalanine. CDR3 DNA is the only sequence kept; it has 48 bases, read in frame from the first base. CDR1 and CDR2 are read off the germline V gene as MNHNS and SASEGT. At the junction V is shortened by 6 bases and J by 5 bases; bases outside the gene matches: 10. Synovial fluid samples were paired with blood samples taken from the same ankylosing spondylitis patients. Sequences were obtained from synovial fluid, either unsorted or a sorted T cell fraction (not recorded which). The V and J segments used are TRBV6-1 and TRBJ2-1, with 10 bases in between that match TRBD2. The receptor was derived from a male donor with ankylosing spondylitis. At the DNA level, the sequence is TGTGCCAGCAGCTCTATAGCGGGGGGTCATAACAATGAGCAGTTCTTC. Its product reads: CASSSIAGGHNNEQFF.